This TCR beta chain stems from a study of technical replicates of blood from four donors (TCRdb year 2017). Preparation of the library involved the immunoSEQ multiplex PCR assay. Entries here come from immuneACCESS through TCRdb and include only in-frame sequences with V and J called. Some clones fail to appear in such tables; in the studies checked, an unresolved V gene covers under half of the shortfall, and the cause of the remainder is unknown. This sample lists tens of thousands of clones; roughly 89% were detected once. Together, the top ten hold about 3.9% of the sample. As for this clone: Its specific antigen is unknown. Per-nucleotide qualities are absent, and no much larger clonotype sits a single base away.

This receptor was taken from a human donor in good health. Some clones in this sample may be carry-over from other donors' samples. Material for sequencing was PBMCs.

The nucleotide sequence reads TGTGCCAGCAGCTTGGGAATAGGCGGCTACAATGAGCAGTTCTTC. This encodes CASSLGIGGYNEQFF. The chain links TRBV5-6 with TRBJ2-1; no D segment can be confidently identified. V and J lose 0 bases and 3 bases, and a span of 10 bases separates them. Counted from cysteine to phenylalanine, this CDR3 has 15 amino acids. Only the CDR3 DNA stays, 45 bases, in frame from base 1. In the germline V gene, CDR1 corresponds to SGHDT and CDR2 to YYEEEE.